This T cell receptor beta chain was identified in a study of CXCR3-negative and CXCR3-positive naive CD8 T cells. Germline V gene data show CDR1 as SGHDN and CDR2 as FVKESK. The CDR3 consists of 14 residues. Libraries were UMI-labeled 5' RACE TRB cDNA. Reanalyzing the 5' RACE reads, TCRdb keeps one entry per CDR3 protein, without DNA. The table lists some 50,000 distinct CDR3 sequences. Sequencing input: naive CXCR3- CD8+ T cells from blood. Subset indicated: CD45RO-CCR7+CD27+CD95- naive CD8+ T cells lacking CXCR3 (TNR3-). V is TRBV14 and J is TRBJ2-7. The TCR comes from a human donor in good health. Some clones in this sample may be carry-over from other donors' samples. The CDR3 sequence is CASSQDLSSDEQYF.